These T cell receptor beta chains were read from a single sample in a study of T cell responses to AZD1222 COVID-19 vaccine. Clones were read by immunoSEQ multiplex PCR, and TCRdb kept only the in-frame ones, dropping some. Of around 110,000 clones listed, 85% to 95% are singletons. The sequencing here drew on peripheral blood, taken 28 days after the second AZD1222 dose. The receptors were gathered from an adult who received the AZD1222 COVID-19 vaccine. CDR3s include the opening cysteine and the closing phenylalanine or tryptophan. The order of the fields is V gene, CDR3 length, J gene, clone size, CDR3 protein. The size of a clone is reported for some rows only, either as once, few or many, or as a class for expanded clones.

TRBV2	13	TRBJ1-4	.	CASSVDRDEKLFF
TRBV3-1/TRBV3-2	15	TRBJ2-5	once	CASSPLKQRGETQYF
TRBV28	10	TRBJ2-7	.	CASSSFEQYF
TRBV29-1	12	TRBJ2-5	.	CSCGGGQETQYF
TRBV6-1	14	TRBJ1-4	.	CASSELRGNEKLFF
TRBV10-2	13	TRBJ1-1	.	CASSGQINTEAFF
TRBV7-2	15	TRBJ2-1	.	CASSPHRARGNEQFF
TRBV6-5	14	TRBJ1-1	.	CASLPRTENTEAFF
TRBV9	17	TRBJ2-2	.	CASSAPSWLTNTGELFF
TRBV5-1	15	TRBJ1-6	once	CASSLSLSYNSPLHF
TRBV7-2	14	TRBJ1-6	.	CASAGTGRNSPLHF
TRBV10-1	17	TRBJ2-7	.	CASRVPISGRPPREQYF
TRBV6-5	16	TRBJ1-1	.	CASSYSGQGGNTEAFF
TRBV3-1/TRBV3-2	12	TRBJ1-1	.	CASSQAGLGAFF
TRBV18	14	TRBJ2-2	once	CASSPPGNTGELFF
TRBV7-9	15	TRBJ1-4	once	CASSPDGRSNEKLFF
TRBV7-8	16	TRBJ1-1	once	CASSLVPQGVSTEAFF
TRBV15	15	TRBJ2-2	few	CATSNRGQDTGELFF
TRBV30	11	TRBJ1-1	.	CAWSGGVEAFF
TRBV7-8	13	TRBJ2-2	.	CASSLVVVGELFF
TRBV28	11	TRBJ1-1	.	CASSSPREAFF
TRBV4-3	18	TRBJ2-1	.	CASSQGWGGQRSYNEQFF
TRBV19	14	TRBJ2-7	.	CASSHPQGSYEQYF
TRBV19	14	TRBJ2-2	.	CASKADTGSGELFF
TRBV10-1	14	TRBJ2-1	.	CASSEDPAANEQFF
TRBV4-3	19	TRBJ2-2	.	CASSQLPGLAGYNTGELFF
TRBV19	17	TRBJ2-2	.	CASSSRQGLTNTGELFF
TRBV3-1/TRBV3-2	14	TRBJ1-2	.	CASSSRTGNYGYTF
TRBV10-1	16	TRBJ2-2	.	CASSEWSSVVTGELFF
TRBV6-5	15	TRBJ2-3	once	CASSPDTDVPDTQYF
TRBV11-3	13	TRBJ2-7	.	CASSLIQGGEQYF
TRBV7-9	13	TRBJ1-2	.	CASSLGQNYGYTF
TRBV2	15	TRBJ1-6	.	CAGRTGPSPNSPLHF
TRBV7-7	15	TRBJ2-5	.	CASSSIGTSQETQYF
TRBV4-1	13	TRBJ1-6	.	CASSPGTVQALHF
TRBV5-6	12	TRBJ2-3	.	CASSLGSDTQYF
TRBV2	16	TRBJ2-7	once	CASTPVGTGAEDEQYF
TRBV14	11	TRBJ1-1	.	CASSPGQAAFF
TRBV12-5	12	TRBJ1-1	.	CASGSGQGEAFF
TRBV5-1	16	TRBJ2-3	.	CASSLAASGRTDTQYF
TRBV19	13	TRBJ1-5	.	CASGGRVNQPQHF
TRBV7-6	13	TRBJ1-1	.	CASSLEPITEAFF
TRBV9	14	TRBJ2-3	.	CASSSSPEGDTQYF
TRBV4-1	17	TRBJ1-4	.	CASSQEGTGNGNEKLFF